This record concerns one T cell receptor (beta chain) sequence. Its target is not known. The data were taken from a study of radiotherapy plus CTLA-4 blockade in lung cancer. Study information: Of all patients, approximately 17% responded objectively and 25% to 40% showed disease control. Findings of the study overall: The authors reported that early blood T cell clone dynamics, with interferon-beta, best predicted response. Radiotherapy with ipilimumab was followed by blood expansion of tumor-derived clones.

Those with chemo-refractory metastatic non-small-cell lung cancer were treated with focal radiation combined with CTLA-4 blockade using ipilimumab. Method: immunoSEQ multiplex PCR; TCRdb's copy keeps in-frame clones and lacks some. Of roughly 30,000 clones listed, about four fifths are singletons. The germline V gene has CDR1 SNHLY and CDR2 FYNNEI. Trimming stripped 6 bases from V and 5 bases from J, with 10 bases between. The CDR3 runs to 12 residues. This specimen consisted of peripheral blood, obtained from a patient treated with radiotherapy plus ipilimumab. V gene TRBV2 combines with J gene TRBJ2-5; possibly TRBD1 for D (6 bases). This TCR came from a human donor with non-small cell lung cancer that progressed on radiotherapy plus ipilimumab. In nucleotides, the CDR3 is TGTGCCAGCAGGACTACAGGGGAGACCCAGTACTTC. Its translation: CASRTTGETQYF. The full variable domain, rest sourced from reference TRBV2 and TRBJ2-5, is EPEVTQTPSHQVTQMGQEVILRCVPISNHLYFYWYRQILGQKVEFLVSFYNNEISEKSEIFDDQFSVERPDGSNFTLKIRSTKLEDSAMYFCASRTTGETQYFGPGTRLLVL.